Below are 18 T cell receptor beta chains sequenced from a single sample in a study of early T cells in non-severe SARS-CoV-2 infection. TCRdb reanalysed the 5' RACE reads using MiXCR and keeps one entry per CDR3 protein. This sample has about 69,000 distinct CDR3 sequences, with approximately 10% found just once. The specimen comprised whole blood, sampled at baseline. The receptors here all came from an adult who was a healthcare worker with PCR-confirmed SARS-CoV-2 infection or an uninfected control (not recorded which).

This clonotype was recorded a few times. The chain employs TRBV6-1 and TRBJ2-2; 11 positions match TRBD2. Germline CDR1 reads MNHNS; CDR2 reads SASEGT. The CDR3 length is 16 residues. J gave up 2 bases and V 4 bases, and 3 bases lay outside the gene matches. CDR3 bases: TGTGCCAGCAGTGCACTAGCGGGAGAAAACACCGGGGAGCTGTTTTTT. Translating it yields CASSALAGENTGELFF.

This clonotype has at least ten counts. The chain links TRBV29-1 to TRBJ2-7; either TRBD1 or TRBD2 may supply D (5 bases each). Trimming left V 4 bases short and J 0 bases short, with 10 bases between. The CDR3 extends over 13 amino acids. Germline CDR1 reads SQVTM; CDR2 reads ANQGSEA. The CDR3 sequence is CSVVGVTSYEQYF. DNA of the CDR3: TGCAGCGTTGTGGGGGTAACCTCCTACGAGCAGTACTTC.

In this sample, this clonotype turned up many times. The genes are TRBV24-1 and TRBJ2-3; D gene uncertain. Germline V gene data show CDR1 as KGHDR and CDR2 as SFDVKD. Trimming took 5 bases from V and 3 from J, leaving 17 bases between them. The CDR3 covers 16 residues. The DNA of the CDR3 is TGTGCCACCAGTGGAATTGTGGGAAGGGTAACAGATACGCAGTATTTT. Protein sequence: CATSGIVGRVTDTQYF.

This chain connects TRBV6-6 to TRBJ1-5; the D is unclear. The CDR3 has 14 residues. The V gene's germline CDR1 is MNHNY and CDR2 SVGAGI (reference sequence). V lost 6 bases, J lost 1 base, and 10 bases lay in between. DNA for the CDR3: TGTGCCAGCAGGAGAAGAGCGAGCAATCAGCCCCAGCATTTT. Amino acid sequence: CASRRRASNQPQHF.

This clonotype has just one count. The chain links TRBV7-9 to TRBJ1-1; D remains ambiguous. Trimming shortened V by 5 bases and J by 1 base, and 11 bases separated the two germline ends. Germline CDR1 SEHNR, CDR2 FQNEAQ (reference sequence). The CDR3 sequence is 14 residues long. CDR3 sequence: CASSPDGQNTEAFF. The CDR3 region has the DNA TGTGCCAGCAGCCCGGACGGCCAGAACACTGAAGCTTTCTTT. Filled out from reference TRBV7-9 and TRBJ1-1, the complete variable domain reads DTGVSQNPRHKITKRGQNVTFRCDPISEHNRLYWYRQTLGQGPEFLTYFQNEAQLEKSRLLSDRFSAERPKGSFSTLEIQRTEQGDSAMYLCASSPDGQNTEAFFGQGTRLTVV.

In its sample, this clonotype was seen many times. V gene TRBV28 combines with J gene TRBJ2-1; 10 nucleotides align to TRBD2. Germline CDR1 and CDR2: MDHEN and SYDVKM. V lost 10 bases to trimming and J lost 6 bases; unmatched junction nucleotides: 6. CDR3 size: 13 residues. The CDR3 region has the DNA TGTGCCACCCTAGCGGGAGTTAGCAATGAGCAGTTCTTC. Translated, it gives CATLAGVSNEQFF.

The chain recombines TRBV5-4 with TRBJ1-5; D may be TRBD1 (6 bases). Germline CDR1 and CDR2: SGHNT and YYREEE (reference sequence). CDR3 length equals 14 residues. V lost 5 bases, J lost 0 bases, and 9 bases lay in between. The CDR3 bases are TGTGCCAGCAGTTCCAGGGGTAGCAATCAGCCCCAGCATTTT. Protein product: CASSSRGSNQPQHF.

CDR3 protein: CASSKHQASGANVLTF. For the CDR3, the DNA is TGTGCCAGCAGCAAGCACCAGGCCTCTGGGGCCAACGTCCTGACTTTC. The genes are TRBV9 and TRBJ2-6; the D is unclear. Germline CDR1 and CDR2: SGDLS and YYNGEE. Trimming removed 4 bases from V and 0 bases from J, with 11 bases in between. The length of the CDR3 is 16 residues.

The chain combines TRBV20-1 with TRBJ1-1, with TRBD1 as a possible D gene (5 bases). The germline V gene encodes CDR1 DFQATT and CDR2 SNEGSKA (reference sequence). With 3 bases removed from V and 1 base from J, the gap between germline ends came to 9 bases. CDR3 length equals 13 residues. This CDR3 is CSASRDGNTEAFF. The CDR3 DNA follows: TGCAGTGCTAGTCGGGACGGGAACACTGAAGCTTTCTTT.

There are a few counts of this clonotype. The rearrangement links TRBV29-1 to TRBJ1-5; D not certain. Trimming removed 4 bases at V and 1 base at J, with 8 bases between. The V gene's germline CDR1 is SQVTM and CDR2 ANQGSEA. This CDR3 has 13 residues. This CDR3 reads CSVVEQSNQPQHF. In DNA, the CDR3 is TGCAGCGTTGTGGAGCAGAGCAATCAGCCCCAGCATTTT.

This clonotype has more than one count but fewer than ten. The chain uses TRBV4-3 and TRBJ2-3; D gene uncertain. V lost 1 base and J lost 8, with 10 bases in between. The CDR3 sequence is 13 residues long. The germline gives CDR1 LGHNA, CDR2 YSLEER. The CDR3 loop is CASSQAAYGTQYF. The DNA of the CDR3 is TGCGCCAGCAGCCAAGCAGCTTATGGTACGCAGTATTTT.

This clonotype has a count of ten or more. The chain employs TRBV27 and TRBJ2-1, with 10 nucleotides matching TRBD2. Germline lookup yields CDR1 MNHEY and CDR2 SMNVEV (reference sequence). This CDR3 has 16 amino acids. With V trimmed by 4 bases and J by 6 bases, 9 bases remained unmatched. CDR3 sequence: CASSWLGSGGLNEQFF. The CDR3 coding sequence is TGTGCCAGCAGTTGGTTAGGTAGCGGGGGGCTCAATGAGCAGTTCTTC.

The rearrangement uses TRBV6-6 and TRBJ2-3; TRBD2 aligns across 10 bases. V shed 4 bases and J 5 bases; nucleotides not matched to a gene: 18. Germline-derived CDR1 and CDR2 are MNHNY and SVGAGI (reference sequence). CDR3 length: 19 residues. The CDR3: CASSSAGQRGGKIRDTQYF. Written as DNA, the CDR3 is TGTGCCAGCAGTTCCGCCGGGCAGCGGGGGGGCAAAATTAGAGATACGCAGTATTTT.

This clonotype was seen many times. The chain couples TRBV6-1 to TRBJ1-1; D not certain. Trimming left V 6 bases short and J 0 bases short, with 8 bases between. There are 13 residues in the CDR3. The germline gives CDR1 MNHNS, CDR2 SASEGT. The CDR3 is CASRKAMNTEAFF. The DNA of the CDR3 is TGTGCCAGCAGGAAAGCTATGAACACTGAAGCTTTCTTT.

The chain carries TRBV7-2 and TRBJ2-7; 7 bases are a match to TRBD1. The CDR3 spans 14 residues. Per germline, CDR1 SGHTA and CDR2 FQGNSA. V was clipped by 5 bases and J by 3 bases; unmatched bases: 7. Here the CDR3 DNA reads TGTGCCAGCAGCCCCTCGACAGGGATCTACGAGCAGTACTTC. Protein product: CASSPSTGIYEQYF.

There are a few counts of this clonotype. The chain has TRBV30 and TRBJ2-1; a weak D match, TRBD2 (7 bases). V lost 0 bases, J lost 3 bases, and 15 bases lay in between. The CDR3 runs to 16 residues. Germline loops: CDR1 GTSNPN, CDR2 SVGIG (reference sequence). CDR3 protein: CAWSVRGARSYNEQFF. DNA for the CDR3: TGTGCCTGGAGTGTACGGGGGGCCAGGAGCTACAATGAGCAGTTCTTC.

V gene TRBV5-1 combines with J gene TRBJ1-3, with TRBD1 as a possible D gene (6 bases). The germline V and J ends were trimmed by 4 bases and 0 bases, with 11 bases remaining between them. The CDR3 loop spans 15 amino acids. Germline loops: CDR1 SGHRS, CDR2 YFSETQ. The CDR3 bases are TGCGCCAGCAGCCCCGCAGGGGCCTCTGGAAACACCATATATTTT. Its translation: CASSPAGASGNTIYF. The entire variable domain, with the rest obtained from reference TRBV5-1 and TRBJ1-3, is as follows: KAGVTQTPRYLIKTRGQQVTLSCSPISGHRSVSWYQQTPGQGLQFLFEYFSETQRNKGNFPGRFSGRQFSNSRSEMNVSTLELGDSALYLCASSPAGASGNTIYFGEGSWLTVV.

J is TRBJ2-4 and V is TRBV6-2 or TRBV6-3; D may be TRBD1 (5 bases). CDR1 and CDR2 (germline): MNHEY, SVGEGT. The CDR3 is 15 residues long. Trimming shortened V by 3 bases and J by 6 bases, and 15 bases separated the two germline ends. The CDR3 spells CASSYPPGFGNIQYF. In DNA, the CDR3 is TGTGCCAGCAGTTATCCCCCAGGGTTTGGAAACATTCAGTACTTC.